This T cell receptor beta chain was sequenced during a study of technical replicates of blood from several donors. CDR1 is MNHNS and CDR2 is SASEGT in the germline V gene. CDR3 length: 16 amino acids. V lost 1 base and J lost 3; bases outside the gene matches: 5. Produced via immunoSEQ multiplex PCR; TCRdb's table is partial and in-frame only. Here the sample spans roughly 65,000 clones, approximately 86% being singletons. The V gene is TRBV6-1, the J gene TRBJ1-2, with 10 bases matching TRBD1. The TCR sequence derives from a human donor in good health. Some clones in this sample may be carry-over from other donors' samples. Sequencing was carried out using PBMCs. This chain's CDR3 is CASSEGGGTGDYGYTF. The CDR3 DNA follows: TGTGCCAGCAGTGAAGGGGGAGGGACAGGGGACTATGGCTACACCTTC.